Here is one TCR beta chain with its context. Its antigen is currently unknown. There are 12 residues in the CDR3. V lost 5 bases and J lost 5; bases outside the gene matches: 2. CDR1 SGHTA and CDR2 FQGNSA come from the germline V gene. These data originate in a study of T cell responses to AZD1222 COVID-19 vaccine. The protocol was immunoSEQ multiplex PCR, while the TCRdb copy is restricted to in-frame clones and leaves out a portion. This sample carries under 200,000 clones, 88% of them seen once, and the ten largest clones take roughly 25%. Recipients boosted at about 4 weeks or about 12 weeks are pooled. Notes on the study in general: Clonal diversity was possibly underestimated, and white British individuals and females predominated among donors. Recipients of two AZD1222 doses showed rising Spike-specific TCR breadth and depth.

The clonotype was recovered from an adult who received the AZD1222 COVID-19 vaccine. The sequencing used peripheral blood, collected 28 days after the second AZD1222 dose. This chain links TRBV7-2 with TRBJ2-5; 7 positions agree with TRBD2. The CDR3 nucleotides are TGTGCCAGCAGCCGGCGGGGGGAGACCCAGTACTTC. Its translation: CASSRRGETQYF.